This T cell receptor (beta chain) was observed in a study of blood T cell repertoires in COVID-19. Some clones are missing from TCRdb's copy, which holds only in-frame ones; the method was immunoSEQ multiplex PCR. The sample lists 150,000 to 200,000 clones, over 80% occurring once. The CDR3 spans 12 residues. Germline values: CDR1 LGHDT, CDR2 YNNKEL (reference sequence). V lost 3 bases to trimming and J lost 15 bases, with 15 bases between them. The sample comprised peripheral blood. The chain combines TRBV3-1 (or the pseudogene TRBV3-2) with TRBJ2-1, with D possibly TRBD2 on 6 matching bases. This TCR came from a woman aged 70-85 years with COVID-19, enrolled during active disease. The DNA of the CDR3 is TGTGCCAGCAGCCAGTACGCGGGATCCTGGTTCTTC. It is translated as CASSQYAGSWFF.